The rows below give T cell receptor beta chains drawn from one sample of a study of tumor-infiltrating lymphocytes in primary liver carcinoma. One entry per CDR3 protein, called by TCRdb with MiXCR from the multiplex PCR reads. The table lists around 25,000 distinct CDR3 sequences, more than 70% of them singletons. Specimen: liver tumor tissue from sampling region 5. These receptors came from a woman aged 25 to 45 with primary liver carcinoma and hepatitis B virus infection. Both conserved end residues are part of each CDR3. D genes are given only for firm matches. Expanded clones are given a class, and other clones once, few, many or no size at all.

V,length,D,J,size,CDR3,DNA
TRBV10-3,14,-,TRBJ2-1,-,CATNPTATRDEQFF,TGCGCTACGAATCCCACGGCGACCCGGGATGAGCAGTTCTTC
TRBV14,15,-,TRBJ1-4,medium-sized,CASSQNTGTNEKLFF,TGTGCCAGCAGCCAAAATACAGGGACTAATGAAAAACTGTTTTTT
TRBV24-1,16,-,TRBJ2-3,-,CAAGDFRGVGADTQYF,TGTGCCGCCGGTGATTTCCGAGGGGTGGGGGCAGATACGCAGTATTTT
TRBV28,11,-,TRBJ1-1,-,CASSLGRKAFF,TGTGCCAGCAGTTTGGGGCGGAAAGCTTTCTTT
TRBV28,14,-,TRBJ1-2,once,CANSLGRVDYGYTF,TGTGCCAACAGTTTAGGGCGGGTGGACTATGGCTACACCTTC
TRBV4-3,16,TRBD2,TRBJ2-1,-,CVSSQNVAGTRDEQFF,TGCGTCAGCAGTCAAAACGTAGCGGGAACCAGAGATGAGCAGTTCTTC
TRBV6-6,17,TRBD2,TRBJ2-1,once,CASFYPEPGLAGYEQFF,TGTGCCAGTTTCTATCCAGAACCGGGACTAGCGGGCTATGAGCAGTTCTTC
TRBV29-1,12,-,TRBJ1-1,-,CSHERGSTEAFF,TGCAGCCACGAGAGAGGGAGCACTGAAGCTTTCTTT
TRBV6-1,17,-,TRBJ2-6,many,CASTFDWGSSGANVLTF,TGTGCCAGCACTTTCGATTGGGGGAGCTCTGGGGCCAACGTCCTGACTTTC
TRBV4-1,16,-,TRBJ2-1,-,CTSSQSGTCGDNEQFF,TGCACCAGCAGCCAATCCGGGACTTGCGGTGACAATGAGCAGTTTTTC
TRBV28,12,-,TRBJ2-3,-,CVSSLSRETQYF,TGTGTCAGCAGTTTGAGTCGAGAAACGCAGTATTTT
TRBV6-5,13,-,TRBJ2-3,-,CASSSTGTDTQYF,TGTGCCAGCAGTTCGACGGGCACAGATACGCAATATTTT
TRBV5-4,15,-,TRBJ1-6,-,CASSPRAGDNSLLHF,TGCGCCAGCAGCCCAAGGGCGGGGGATAATTCACTCCTACACTTT
TRBV2,11,-,TRBJ1-2,large,CASRTVEPYTF,TGTGCCAGCAGGACAGTCGAGCCGTACACCTTC
TRBV6-5,12,-,TRBJ2-1,medium-sized,CASSYGSGEQFF,TGTGCCAGCAGTTACGGGTCGGGTGAGCAGTTCTTC
TRBV28,17,-,TRBJ2-3,-,CASSVDSIRWGTDTQYF,TGTGCCAGCAGTGTTGACAGTATAAGGTGGGGCACAGATACACAGTATTTT
TRBV12-3/TRBV12-4,17,TRBD2,TRBJ2-2,-,CASSPWGAGGPHGKLFF,TGTGCCAGCAGTCCTTGGGGAGCGGGAGGCCCCCACGGGAAGTTGTTTTTT
TRBV4-3,16,-,TRBJ2-6,-,CASSQTGNAGVNVSTF,TGCGCCAGCAGCCAAACAGGGAATGCTGGGGTCAACGTCTCGACTTTC
TRBV11-2,12,-,TRBJ2-5,-,CASSLRLETQYF,TGTGCCAGCAGTTTACGATTAGAGACCCAGTACTTC
TRBV7-8,16,-,TRBJ2-2,-,CTSSLGRRKNTGELFF,TGTACCAGCAGCTTAGGGCGGCGTAAGAACACCGGGGAGCTGTTTTTT
TRBV11-2,14,-,TRBJ2-1,-,CAGSSRPPWGEQFF,TGTGCCGGCAGCTCCCGGCCCCCGTGGGGTGAACAGTTCTTC
TRBV11-3,18,-,TRBJ2-5,-,CASNPGDSSQGVRETQYF,TGTGCCAGCAACCCGGGGGATTCTAGCCAAGGTGTGCGAGAGACCCAGTACTTC
TRBV5-1,17,TRBD2,TRBJ2-1,many,CASSLGLAGGLGNEQFF,TGCGCCAGCAGCTTGGGACTAGCGGGAGGCTTGGGCAATGAGCAGTTCTTC
TRBV11-2,16,-,TRBJ2-2,-,CANSSTRSGRSGELFF,TGTGCCAACAGCTCCACACGTAGTGGGAGGTCCGGGGAGCTGTTTTTT
TRBV10-3,16,-,TRBJ2-2,-,CVICESHNLNTGELFF,TGTGTCATTTGTGAGTCCCACAATTTGAACACCGGGGAGCTGTTTTTT
TRBV7-3,15,-,TRBJ2-1,-,CARGSQGLSYNEQFF,TGTGCCAGAGGTTCCCAGGGGTTAAGTTACAATGAGCAGTTCTTC
TRBV6-5,15,TRBD1,TRBJ2-2,-,CASSPRTGITGEMFF,TGTGCAAGCAGTCCGCGGACAGGGATCACCGGGGAGATGTTTTTT
TRBV11-3,18,-,TRBJ2-5,-,CANSPGDSSQGVQKTQYF,TGTGCCAACAGCCCGGGGGATTCTAGCCAGGGTGTGCAGAAGACCCAGTACTTC
TRBV11-3,15,TRBD2,TRBJ2-1,-,CANSRVAGGGYGQFF,TGTGCCAACAGCCGAGTAGCGGGGGGGGGGTATGGGCAGTTCTTC
TRBV6-2/TRBV6-3,15,TRBD2,TRBJ2-7,-,CASSQLTGGIYEQYF,TGTGCCAGTAGTCAATTAACGGGAGGAATTTACGAGCAGTACTTC
TRBV6-5,13,-,TRBJ1-1,-,CASSYGRNAEAFF,TGTGCCAGCAGTTACGGAAGGAACGCTGAAGCTTTCTTT
TRBV11-2,13,-,TRBJ2-3,-,CVSSLALGDAQYF,TGTGTCAGCAGTTTAGCGCTAGGGGATGCGCAGTATTTT
TRBV6-1,14,-,TRBJ2-7,-,CASSLRRSSYEQYF,TGTGCCAGCAGCCTCCGGCGGAGCTCCTACGAGCAGTACTTC
TRBV11-3,15,-,TRBJ2-7,-,CAISLRPGEACEQYF,TGTGCCATCAGCTTACGTCCAGGTGAGGCCTGCGAACAGTACTTC
TRBV11-1,16,TRBD2,TRBJ2-2,-,CANSRVMAGVYGELFF,TGTGCCAACAGCAGGGTTATGGCGGGAGTGTACGGGGAACTGTTTTTT
TRBV11-2,15,-,TRBJ2-7,-,CTSSLETRDLRGQYF,TGTACCAGCAGCTTAGAAACGAGAGATCTACGCGGACAGTACTTC
TRBV6-1,18,-,TRBJ1-2,few,CARSERFLVLRSNYGYTF,TGTGCTAGAAGTGAACGATTCCTGGTCCTTAGATCTAACTATGGCTACACCTTC
TRBV20-1,17,TRBD2,TRBJ2-7,-,CGARDSRGTSGSYEQYF,TGCGGTGCTAGAGACTCCCGGGGGACTAGCGGGAGTTATGAGCAGTACTTC
TRBV4-3,14,TRBD1,TRBJ2-7,-,CASSHADRAEEQYF,TGCGCTAGCAGCCATGCGGACAGGGCAGAGGAGCAGTACTTC
TRBV29-1,13,-,TRBJ2-7,few,CSVVQVYSYEQYF,TGCAGCGTCGTACAGGTGTACTCCTACGAGCAGTACTTC
TRBV20-1,17,TRBD2,TRBJ2-1,-,CSARESRGTSGSYEQFF,TGCAGTGCTAGAGAGTCCCGGGGGACTAGTGGGAGCTATGAACAGTTCTTC
TRBV11-2,13,-,TRBJ2-7,once,CVSSPSTKGEQYF,TGTGTCAGCAGCCCCTCGACTAAGGGCGAGCAGTACTTC